The 29 T cell receptor beta chains listed next were all sequenced from one sample in a study of lymphopenia after photon versus proton radiotherapy. The protocol was immunoSEQ multiplex PCR, while the TCRdb copy is restricted to in-frame clones and leaves out a portion. The sample has 55,000 to 85,000 clones; 85% to 95% are singletons. The sample here was peripheral blood, taken from a patient treated with photon-based radiotherapy. These receptors all come from a middle-aged woman with cholangiocarcinoma.

V gene TRBV5-1 combines with J gene TRBJ2-3; D is perhaps TRBD1 or TRBD2 (6 bases each). The germline V gene has CDR1 SGHRS and CDR2 YFSETQ. The V end was cut by 1 base, the J end by 4 bases, with 13 bases between. CDR3 length: 15 residues. CDR3 nucleotides: TGCGCCAGCAGCTTGCCGGGGGCGGAGGCAGATACGCAGTATTTT. Translated, it gives CASSLPGAEADTQYF.

This chain uses TRBV14 with TRBJ2-1; D is undetermined. Trimming cost V 3 bases and J 2 bases, with 5 bases left between them. The CDR3 is 13 amino acids. Germline CDR1 is SGHDN and CDR2 is FVKESK. The CDR3 is CASSHAAYNEQFF. The DNA for the CDR3 is TGTGCCAGCAGCCACGCCGCCTACAATGAGCAGTTCTTC.

The chain recombines TRBV7-2 with TRBJ2-7; 8 bases fit TRBD2. The junction had 11 bases not matched to a gene; V was cut back by 4 bases and J by 6 bases. Germline CDR1 and CDR2: SGHTA and FQGNSA. This CDR3 comprises 15 residues. The CDR3 DNA is TGTGCCAGCAGCTCCGCGGGGCGGGAGGCCTCCGAGCAGTACTTC. Translating it yields CASSSAGREASEQYF.

The chain employs TRBV6-6 and TRBJ2-7; 8 bases match TRBD1. The CDR3 extends over 14 amino acids. The germline gives CDR1 MNHNY, CDR2 SVGAGI (reference sequence). The V gene end was trimmed by 8 bases and the J gene end by 4 bases; junction bases not matched to a gene: 10. In DNA, the CDR3 is TGTGCCAGCGATAGTGGACAGGGAGTTTACGAGCAGTACTTC. This gives the protein CASDSGQGVYEQYF.

This clone was picked up one time. The chain is built from TRBV5-5 and TRBJ2-3, with D hard to call. From germline, CDR1 is SGHKS and CDR2 YYEKEE (reference sequence). Between the trimmed V and J ends, which lost 0 bases and 0 bases, there was a span of 11 bases. This CDR3 contains 16 residues. CDR3 sequence reads: CASSLAPAASTDTQYF. The DNA for the CDR3 is TGTGCCAGCAGCTTGGCCCCGGCCGCTAGCACAGATACGCAGTATTTT.

The chain is built from TRBV6-4 and TRBJ2-2; 9 nucleotides match TRBD2. This CDR3 comprises 19 residues. V shed 2 bases and J 4 bases; nucleotides not matched to a gene: 14. Looked up from germline, CDR1 is MRHNA and CDR2 is SNTAGT. Here the CDR3 DNA reads TGTGCCAGCAGTGACGTGGCGAGAGGGCTAGCGGGGCCCACCGGGGAGCTGTTTTTT. Translated, it gives CASSDVARGLAGPTGELFF.

The chain is built from TRBV25-1 and TRBJ1-1; D is uncertain. The CDR3 covers 14 residues. Trimming removed 5 bases from V and 2 bases from J, with 12 bases in between. CDR1 MGHDK and CDR2 SYGVNS come from the germline V gene. CDR3 sequence (DNA): TGTGCCAGCAGTTCATTCGGGTTAAACACTGAAGCTTTCTTT. Protein product: CASSSFGLNTEAFF.

V gene TRBV2 combines with J gene TRBJ2-1; 9 bases are a match to TRBD2. The CDR3 contains 15 residues. Germline assignment: CDR1 SNHLY and CDR2 FYNNEI. Trimming took 6 bases from V and 8 from J; bases not matched to a gene: 11. CDR3 bases: TGTGCCAGCAGCGCTTCGACTAGCGGACGGGATGAGCAGTTCTTC. This translates into CASSASTSGRDEQFF.

The chain is built from TRBV6-5 and TRBJ2-3; maybe TRBD2 (6 bases). Germline assignment: CDR1 MNHEY and CDR2 SVGAGI. This CDR3 is built from 15 residues. The V and J ends lost 1 base and 3 bases respectively, with 11 bases between them. This CDR3 reads CASSYLGGRTDTQYF. CDR3 in DNA: TGTGCCAGCAGTTACTTGGGAGGCCGGACAGATACGCAGTATTTT.

The chain couples TRBV9 to TRBJ2-5, with 10 bases lining up with TRBD2. CDR1 and CDR2 (germline): SGDLS, YYNGEE. The junction had 7 bases not matched to a gene; V was cut back by 4 bases and J by 1 base. The CDR3 is made up of 16 amino acids. For the CDR3, the DNA is TGTGCCAGCAGCCTATTCGAGCGGGGGGGCCAAGAGACCCAGTACTTC. It translates to CASSLFERGGQETQYF.

The chain combines TRBV5-4 with TRBJ2-5; TRBD1 matches 8 bases. Germline V CDR1 and CDR2: SGHNT, YYREEE (reference sequence). CDR3 size: 17 residues. Germline trimming cut 0 bases from V and 4 bases from J; bases unmatched to any gene: 11. The chain's CDR3 is CASSLGAGAGGAETQYF. In DNA form, the CDR3 reads TGTGCCAGCAGCTTGGGGGCCGGGGCAGGGGGCGCAGAGACCCAGTACTTC.

The J gene is TRBJ2-7, the V gene TRBV4-1; 8 nucleotides align to TRBD2. The CDR3 runs to 19 residues. In germline, CDR1 is MGHRA, CDR2 YSYEKL. J was trimmed by 4 bases and V by 1 base; bases with no gene match: 18. The CDR3 nucleotides read TGCGCCAGCAGCCAAGTATTAGGATTCGGGCAGGGGACTAGGTACGAGCAGTACTTC. Protein: CASSQVLGFGQGTRYEQYF.

The chain couples TRBV18 to TRBJ1-4, with no clear D. Trimming cost V 4 bases and J 4 bases, with 4 bases left between them. The CDR3 has 12 amino acids. Germline V gene data show CDR1 as KGHSH and CDR2 as LQKENI. The CDR3 here is CASSQDNEKLFF. CDR3 DNA: TGTGCCAGCTCACAAGATAATGAAAAACTGTTTTTT.

The chain has TRBV4-2 and TRBJ2-3; D is possibly TRBD2 (7 bases). Trimming removed 0 bases at V and 7 bases at J, with 26 bases between. Germline loops: CDR1 LGHNA, CDR2 YNFKEQ. The CDR3 covers 19 residues. The CDR3 nucleotides read TGTGCCAGCAGCCAAGAGGAAGGGGGGGGCGTTCGGCTGACCAATACGCAGTATTTT. Its protein product is CASSQEEGGGVRLTNTQYF.

V gene TRBV10-1 combines with J gene TRBJ2-5; tentatively, D is TRBD1 (6 bases). Germline-derived CDR1 and CDR2 are WNHNN and SYGVQD (reference sequence). The CDR3 consists of 16 residues. V was shortened by 6 bases and J by 4 bases, with 21 bases between the two germline ends. The CDR3 region has the DNA TGCGCCAGCAGCACAGGGTCCGGCGGCCAGGGAGAGACCCAGTACTTC. Protein: CASSTGSGGQGETQYF.

This clone showed up just a few times. V gene TRBV4-2 combines with J gene TRBJ1-5; no definite D call. V lost 0 bases, J lost 4 bases, and 7 bases lay in between. From germline, CDR1 is LGHNA and CDR2 YNFKEQ. The CDR3 runs 14 residues. CDR3: CASSQEVRNQPQHF. The CDR3 DNA sequence: TGTGCCAGCAGCCAAGAGGTCCGGAATCAGCCCCAGCATTTT.

The rearrangement joins TRBV30 to TRBJ2-7; 9 bases align to TRBD1. The germline CDR1 and CDR2 sequences are GTSNPN and SVGIG (reference sequence). The CDR3 is made up of 14 amino acids. The V and J ends lost 0 bases and 4 bases, in that order; junction bases with no gene match: 4. The chain's CDR3 is CAWSVLGQGYEQYF. The CDR3 region has the DNA TGTGCCTGGAGTGTACTGGGACAGGGATACGAGCAGTACTTC.

The DNA for the CDR3 is TGCAGCGCTAGGGACAGGGGAGACACGCAGTATTTT. Its protein product is CSARDRGDTQYF. V and J are TRBV29-1 and TRBJ2-3; 10 bases fit TRBD1. Germline assignment: CDR1 SQVTM and CDR2 ANQGSEA. The V segment lost 7 bases and the J segment 9 bases; nucleotides outside the gene matches: 7. The CDR3 is 12 amino acids.

The chain has TRBV29-1 and TRBJ2-7, with D tentatively TRBD1 (5 bases). CDR1 and CDR2 (germline): SQVTM, ANQGSEA. The CDR3 is 12 amino acids. Trimming left V 0 bases short and J 6 bases short, with 9 bases between. The CDR3 nucleotides are TGCAGCGTTGAAGATCAGGGTGGCGAGCAGTACTTC. Amino acids: CSVEDQGGEQYF.

The chain recombines TRBV30 with TRBJ2-5, with 10 bases fitting TRBD1. Germline V gene sequence: CDR1 GTSNPN, CDR2 SVGIG (reference sequence). The CDR3 loop spans 14 amino acids. The V segment lost 4 bases and the J segment 1 base; nucleotides outside the gene matches: 3. Here the CDR3 reads CAWNRDRGQETQYF. As DNA, the CDR3 is TGTGCCTGGAACCGGGACAGGGGCCAAGAGACCCAGTACTTC.

This clone was observed a single time. The rearrangement links TRBV28 to TRBJ2-1; 9 bases match TRBD1. The CDR3 covers 17 residues. Germline lookup yields CDR1 MDHEN and CDR2 SYDVKM. Losses at the gene ends were 2 bases for V and 10 bases for J; bases not matched to a gene: 15. The CDR3 DNA follows: TGTGCCAGCAGTTTAATTGGTACAGGGGGCTCCGGGGACGAGCAGTTCTTC. This codes for CASSLIGTGGSGDEQFF.

This clone has just one count. V is TRBV28 and J is TRBJ2-5; 13 bases are a match to TRBD2. This CDR3 region has 18 residues. Germline CDR1 is MDHEN and CDR2 is SYDVKM. V shed 2 bases, J shed 5 bases, and the junction held 11 bases outside the gene matches. This CDR3 reads CASSLTSGRAAWDETQYF. In DNA form, the CDR3 reads TGTGCCAGCAGTTTAACTAGCGGGAGGGCGGCGTGGGACGAGACCCAGTACTTC.

The V call is TRBV10-1, the J call TRBJ1-5; tentative D call: TRBD1 (5 bases). The germline CDR1 and CDR2 sequences are WNHNN and SYGVQD (reference sequence). The CDR3 contains 19 residues. Trimming pared 1 base from V and 2 bases from J, leaving 21 bases between. The CDR3 bases are TGCGCCAGCAGTGAGTGTTGGGGGGGTCTAATGCACGGCAATCAGCCCCAGCATTTT. It encodes CASSECWGGLMHGNQPQHF.

This chain connects TRBV21-1 to TRBJ2-2; whether TRBD2, the table's D call, matches the DNA was not checked. TRBV21-1 has pseudogene status. This CDR3 is built from 16 residues. In DNA, the CDR3 is TGTGCCAGCAGCACAGGACTAGCGGGGGACACCGGGGAGCTGTTTTTT. Translation gives CASSTGLAGDTGELFF.

This sequence joins TRBV29-1 and TRBJ2-7; 12 nucleotides line up with TRBD2. Germline assignment: CDR1 SQVTM and CDR2 ANQGSEA. The CDR3 is made up of 12 amino acids. V lost 4 bases and J lost 7; bases outside the gene matches: 2. CDR3 protein: CSVGLAGVEQYF. CDR3 in DNA: TGCAGCGTTGGACTAGCGGGGGTTGAGCAGTACTTC.

The chain recombines TRBV6-6 with TRBJ1-2, with D tentatively TRBD1 (6 bases). With 7 bases removed from V and 7 bases from J, the gap between germline ends came to 16 bases. The CDR3 totals 13 residues. Looked up from germline, CDR1 is MNHNY and CDR2 is SVGAGI (reference sequence). The CDR3 protein is CASTDGGAFGYTF. In DNA form, the CDR3 reads TGTGCCAGCACCGACGGGGGGGCCTTTGGCTACACCTTC.

This sequence joins TRBV29-1 and TRBJ2-2, with D perhaps matching TRBD1 or TRBD2 (5 bases each). The CDR3 totals 14 residues. CDR1 is SQVTM and CDR2 is ANQGSEA in the germline V gene. Trimming removed 6 bases from V and 4 bases from J, with 15 bases in between. The CDR3 region has the DNA TGCAGCGTCCGACGAGGGGAGAGCACCGGGGAGCTGTTTTTT. It is translated as CSVRRGESTGELFF.

The chain carries TRBV30 and TRBJ2-7; the match to TRBD1 covers 7 bases. CDR1 and CDR2 (germline): GTSNPN, SVGIG (reference sequence). The CDR3 totals 12 residues. V shed 1 base, J shed 9 bases, and the junction held 6 bases outside the gene matches. The CDR3 DNA follows: TGTGCCTGGAGTGGACAGGGCGAAAGGCAGTACTTC. The encoded protein is CAWSGQGERQYF.

J is TRBJ2-7 and V is TRBV28; D gene ambiguous. The CDR3 is 17 residues long. The V end lost 5 bases, the J end lost 4 bases, and 24 bases lay between the germline ends. CDR1 MDHEN and CDR2 SYDVKM come from the germline V gene. The DNA of the CDR3 is TGTGCCAGCAGTCTAATCCGGTCGGCTTCAAGAGATTACGAGCAGTACTTC. Residues: CASSLIRSASRDYEQYF.